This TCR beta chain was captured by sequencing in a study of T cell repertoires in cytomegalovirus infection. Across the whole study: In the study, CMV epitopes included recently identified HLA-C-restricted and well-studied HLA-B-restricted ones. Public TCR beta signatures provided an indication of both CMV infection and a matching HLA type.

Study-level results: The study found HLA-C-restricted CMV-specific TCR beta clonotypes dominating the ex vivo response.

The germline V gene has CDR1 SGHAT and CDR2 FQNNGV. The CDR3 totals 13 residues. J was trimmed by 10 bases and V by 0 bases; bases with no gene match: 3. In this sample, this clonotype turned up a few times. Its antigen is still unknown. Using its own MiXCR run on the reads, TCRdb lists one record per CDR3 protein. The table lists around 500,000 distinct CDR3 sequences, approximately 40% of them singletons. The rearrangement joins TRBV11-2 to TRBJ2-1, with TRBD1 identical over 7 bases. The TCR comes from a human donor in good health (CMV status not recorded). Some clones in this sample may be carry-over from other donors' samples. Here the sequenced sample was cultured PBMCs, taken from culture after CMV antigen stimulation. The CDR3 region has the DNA TGTGCCAGCAGCTTAGAACCGACAGGGGAGCAGTTCTTC. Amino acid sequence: CASSLEPTGEQFF.